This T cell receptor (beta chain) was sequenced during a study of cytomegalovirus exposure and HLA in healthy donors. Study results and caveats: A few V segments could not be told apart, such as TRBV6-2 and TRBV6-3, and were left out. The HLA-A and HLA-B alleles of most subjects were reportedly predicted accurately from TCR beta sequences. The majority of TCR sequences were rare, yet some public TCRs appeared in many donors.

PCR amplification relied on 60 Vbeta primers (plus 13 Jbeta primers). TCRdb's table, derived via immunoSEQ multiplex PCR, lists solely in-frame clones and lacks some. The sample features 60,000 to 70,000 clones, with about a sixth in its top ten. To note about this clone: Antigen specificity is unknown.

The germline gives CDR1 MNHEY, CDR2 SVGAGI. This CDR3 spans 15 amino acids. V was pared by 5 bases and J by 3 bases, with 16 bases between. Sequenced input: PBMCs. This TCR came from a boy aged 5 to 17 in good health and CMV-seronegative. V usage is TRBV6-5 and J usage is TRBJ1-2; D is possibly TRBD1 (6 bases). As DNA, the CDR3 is TGTGCCAGCAGTCTACAAATGACAGGAGACTATGGCTACACCTTC. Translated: CASSLQMTGDYGYTF.